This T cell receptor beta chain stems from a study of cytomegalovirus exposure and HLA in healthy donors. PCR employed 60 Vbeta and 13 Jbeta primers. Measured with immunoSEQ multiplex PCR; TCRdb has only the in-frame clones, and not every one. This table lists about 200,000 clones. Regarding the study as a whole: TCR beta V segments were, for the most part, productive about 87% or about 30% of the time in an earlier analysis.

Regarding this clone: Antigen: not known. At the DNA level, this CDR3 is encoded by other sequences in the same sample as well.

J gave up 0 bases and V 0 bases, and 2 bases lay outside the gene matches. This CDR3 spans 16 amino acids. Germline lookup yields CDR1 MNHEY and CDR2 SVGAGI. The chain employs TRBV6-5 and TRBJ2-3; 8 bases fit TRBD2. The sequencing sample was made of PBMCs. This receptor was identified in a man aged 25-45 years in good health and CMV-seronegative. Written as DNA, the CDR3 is TGTGCCAGCAGTTACTCCCGGGAGGGAAGCACAGATACGCAGTATTTT. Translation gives CASSYSREGSTDTQYF.